Shown below are 23 T cell receptor beta chains from a single sample sequenced in a study of post-analysis software for immune sequencing data. Overall study results and limits: Relative to controls, patients had 5 or 6 TRBV segments at higher frequency, with TRBV5-6, TRBV5-1 and TRBV20-1 among these.

These TCRs' antigens remain unknown. The TCR beta cDNA libraries contained unique molecular identifiers. MiXCR was run by TCRdb on the PCR reads, yielding one entry per CDR3 protein. The data contain fewer than 550,000 distinct CDR3 sequences, around a third of them singletons. The sequenced sample was blood. These receptors originate from a girl younger than 18 with multiple sclerosis.

The chain employs TRBV20-1 and TRBJ1-2; no clear D gene. Trimming stripped 2 bases from V and 4 bases from J, with 20 bases between. The CDR3 has 16 amino acids. Germline CDR1 and CDR2: DFQATT and SNEGSKA (reference sequence). CDR3 bases: TGCAGTGCTAGAAATTTATGGTTGGAAGAGATCTATGGCTACACCTTC. Translation: CSARNLWLEEIYGYTF.

The V and J genes are TRBV7-3 and TRBJ1-2; D is undetermined. The CDR3 covers 14 residues. The V and J ends lost 3 bases and 8 bases respectively, with 16 bases between them. Germline V gene lookup returns CDR1 SGHTA and CDR2 FQGTGA. The CDR3 DNA follows: TGTGCCAGCAGCTTGGACGCCGTCCCCGGAGGCTACACCTTC. It codes for CASSLDAVPGGYTF.

This clonotype was detected a few times. The J gene is TRBJ2-5, the V gene TRBV20-1, with a tentative D call TRBD1 (6 bases). The DNA end is more similar to TRBJ2-7, so the J call may be wrong. Germline V gene data show CDR1 as DFQATT and CDR2 as SNEGSKA (reference sequence). CDR3 length: 15 amino acids. In DNA, the CDR3 is TGCAGTGCTAGAGATTACGTGACAGGCGCCTACGAGCAGTACTTC. This encodes CSARDYVTGAYEQYF.

As to this clonotype: The junction does not match germline at one end; this may be a read error. This chain uses TRBV12-3 or TRBV12-4 with TRBJ1-5; 9 nucleotides line up with TRBD1. The CDR3 has 14 amino acids. The CDR3 DNA follows: TGTGCCGGCAGGACAGGGGTTGGGGGGCAGCCCCAGCATTTT. Amino acid sequence: CAGRTGVGGQPQHF.

Notes on this clonotype: The junction departs from germline at one end; a sequencing error may be responsible. The V call is TRBV7-6, the J call TRBJ2-6, with D tentatively TRBD1 (6 bases). From germline, CDR1 is SGHVS and CDR2 FNYEAQ. This CDR3 comprises 18 residues. The CDR3: CASSLSRTDSSGASVLTF. The CDR3 DNA reads as TGTGCCAGCAGCTTAAGTAGGACGGACAGCTCTGGGGCCAGCGTCCTGACTTTC. The full variable domain, with the rest looked up from reference TRBV7-6 and TRBJ2-6, is GAGVSQSPRYKVTKRGQDVALRCDPISGHVSLYWYRQALGQGPEFLTYFNYEAQQDKSGLPNDRFSAERPEGSISTLTIQRTEQRDSAMYRCASSLSRTDSSGASVLTFGAGSRLTVL.

The genes are TRBV6-1 and TRBJ2-1; TRBD1 aligns across 7 bases. J gave up 5 bases and V 5 bases, and 9 bases lay outside the gene matches. The CDR3 length is 15 residues. Germline V CDR1 and CDR2: MNHNS, SASEGT. CDR3 bases: TGTGCCAGCAGTCCCCGGGACAGAGCACACAATGAGCAGTTCTTC. Protein product: CASSPRDRAHNEQFF.

V gene TRBV3-1 combines with J gene TRBJ2-3; TRBD2 matches at 8 bases. The CDR3 totals 15 residues. CDR1 is LGHDT, CDR2 YNNKEL, per germline (reference sequence). V trimming: 0 bases; J trimming: 7 bases; junction bases outside the gene matches: 6. CDR3 amino acids: CASSQDRGLANTQYF. The CDR3 DNA reads as TGTGCCAGCAGCCAAGATAGAGGACTAGCCAATACGCAGTATTTT.

This clonotype occurred a few times. This sequence joins TRBV10-3 and TRBJ2-7, with TRBD2 as a possible D gene (5 bases). Germline CDR1 and CDR2: ENHRY and SYGVKD. V lost 0 bases to trimming and J lost 5 bases, with 8 bases between them. The CDR3 contains 13 residues. The CDR3 region has the DNA TGTGCCATCAGTGAGTCGCCCGGGAACGAGCAGTACTTC. It is translated as CAISESPGNEQYF.

The chain combines TRBV6-5 with TRBJ2-1, with 12 bases matching TRBD2. Germline lookup yields CDR1 MNHEY and CDR2 SVGAGI. The V and J ends lost 7 bases and 12 bases, in that order; junction bases with no gene match: 10. The length of the CDR3 is 14 residues. In DNA form, the CDR3 reads TGTGCCAGCACCCCACTAGCGGGGGGCCGACTGCAGTTCTTC. Protein product: CASTPLAGGRLQFF.

J is TRBJ1-2 and V is TRBV14, with D unresolved. Germline V lookup: CDR1 SGHDN, CDR2 FVKESK. CDR3 length equals 13 residues. V gave up 4 bases and J gave up 8 bases, with 14 bases separating them. CDR3 sequence (DNA): TGTGCCAGCAGCCCGGCCGGGTATAACGGCTACACCTTC. Its protein is CASSPAGYNGYTF.

The V and J genes are TRBV25-1 and TRBJ2-1; 9 bases agree with TRBD2. Germline V CDR1 and CDR2: MGHDK, SYGVNS. The junction had 9 bases not matched to a gene; V was cut back by 3 bases and J by 9 bases. This CDR3 has 15 residues. In DNA, the CDR3 is TGTGCCAGCAGTGACGCGGGGGGGGCGGTCGGTGAGCAGTTCTTC. Translating it yields CASSDAGGAVGEQFF.

The chain carries TRBV12-3 or TRBV12-4 and TRBJ2-1; no clear D gene. Trimming left V 4 bases short and J 2 bases short, with 6 bases between. The CDR3 covers 13 residues. The CDR3: CASSSNPYNEQFF. CDR3 bases: TGTGCCAGCAGTTCGAATCCCTACAATGAGCAGTTCTTC.

On this clonotype itself: Germline is not matched at one junction end, which may reflect a read error. The J gene is TRBJ2-3, the V gene TRBV7-9; D not resolved. This CDR3 comprises 13 residues. Germline values: CDR1 SEHNR, CDR2 FQNEAQ (reference sequence). Written as DNA, the CDR3 is TGTTCCAGCACCGATCGAACGGCTTATACGCAGTATTTT. This sequence encodes CSSTDRTAYTQYF.

Concerning this clonotype: Sequence at one end of the junction differs from germline and may be a read error. The genes are TRBV10-3 and TRBJ2-7; 8 bases agree with TRBD1. Germline V gene lookup returns CDR1 ENHRY and CDR2 SYGVKD. The CDR3 has 16 amino acids. The CDR3, as DNA: TGTGTCATCAGTGACGAATCGGACAGGGCCTATTTAGAGCAGTACTTC. It translates to CVISDESDRAYLEQYF.

This clonotype turned up a few times. This chain joins TRBV21-1 and TRBJ2-1. TRBV21-1 is noted as a pseudogene. The CDR3 is 19 amino acids. Written as DNA, the CDR3 is TGTGCCAGCAGCACCTCTTGGGGAAGTCTTAGCAGCTCCTACAATGAGCAGTTCTTC. Translated: CASSTSWGSLSSSYNEQFF.

Only a few counts were recorded for this clonotype. The rearrangement links TRBV10-3 to TRBJ1-2; D might be TRBD1 (5 bases). V lost 10 bases, J lost 0 bases, and 12 bases lay in between. The germline V gene encodes CDR1 ENHRY and CDR2 SYGVKD. The length of the CDR3 is 13 residues. The CDR3 DNA reads TGTGCCACCCTGACAGAAGCTAACTATGGCTACACCTTC. Translating gives CATLTEANYGYTF.

This clonotype occurred a few times. The chain couples TRBV15 to TRBJ1-4; a possible D gene is TRBD1 (5 bases). CDR1 and CDR2 from the germline V gene are LNHNV and YYDKDF (reference sequence). The V end lost 0 bases, the J end lost 5 bases, and 10 bases lay between the germline ends. This CDR3 is built from 15 residues. CDR3 sequence (DNA): TGTGCCACCAGCAGAGATATACAGGAAAATGAAAAACTGTTTTTT. This codes for CATSRDIQENEKLFF.

This sequence joins TRBV3-1 and TRBJ2-2, with TRBD2 matching 12 bases. The CDR3 is made up of 18 amino acids. The germline gives CDR1 LGHDT, CDR2 YNNKEL (reference sequence). J lost 0 bases, V lost 1 base, and 3 bases had no gene match. The CDR3 bases are TGTGCCAGCAGCCAAGGGCTAGCGGGGGGGACGAACACCGGGGAGCTGTTTTTT. This encodes CASSQGLAGGTNTGELFF.

This clonotype showed up just a few times. The chain links TRBV2 to TRBJ2-5; TRBD1 is a possible D gene (5 bases). Trimming left V 4 bases short and J 6 bases short, with 12 bases between. The CDR3 covers 13 residues. CDR1 and CDR2 (germline): SNHLY, FYNNEI. CDR3 amino acids: CASSVEGEKTQYF. For the CDR3, the DNA is TGTGCCAGCAGTGTAGAAGGGGAAAAGACCCAGTACTTC.

This clonotype was counted many times. The CDR3 nucleotides are TGTGCCAGCAGTTACTCGTGGGTGGCGGGAGGAGAGACCCAGTACTTC. Its translation: CASSYSWVAGGETQYF. The chain links TRBV6-5 to TRBJ2-5; 8 bases map to TRBD2. Germline V gives CDR1 MNHEY, CDR2 SVGAGI. The CDR3 runs to 16 residues. V dropped 0 bases and J dropped 4; count of bases not matched to a gene: 7.

The chain combines TRBV20-1 with TRBJ1-2; the D is unclear. Looked up from germline, CDR1 is DFQATT and CDR2 is SNEGSKA (reference sequence). The CDR3 has 15 amino acids. The ends were cut back, 6 bases at V and 1 base at J, with 18 bases in the middle. CDR3 loop: CSARAAGSRNYGYTF. CDR3 nucleotides: TGCAGTGCCCGAGCGGCAGGCTCGCGTAACTATGGCTACACCTTC.

This clonotype has a handful of counts. A read error is possible here, since a much larger clone lies one base away. This chain uses TRBV20-1 with TRBJ2-5; D may be TRBD2 (7 bases). The V and J ends lost 1 base and 7 bases respectively, with 16 bases between them. The CDR3 runs to 14 residues. Germline CDR1 DFQATT, CDR2 SNEGSKA (reference sequence). CDR3 sequence (DNA): TGCAGTGCTAGAGGGGCGGGGGCCGGAGGGACCCAGTACTTC. This sequence encodes CSARGAGAGGTQYF.

V gene TRBV5-5 combines with J gene TRBJ2-1; D gene ambiguous. Per germline, CDR1 SGHKS and CDR2 YYEKEE (reference sequence). CDR3 length: 11 amino acids. Trimming shortened V by 4 bases and J by 8 bases, and 7 bases separated the two germline ends. CDR3 amino acids: CASSPNDEQFF. The DNA of the CDR3 is TGTGCCAGCAGCCCTAATGATGAGCAGTTCTTC.